The next 24 T cell receptor beta chains were all read from a single sample in a study of T cells in Graves' hyperthyroidism and ophthalmopathy. Amplified TCR beta CDR3 regions came from RNA transcripts. Carried out on the TCR CDR3, a first-round RT-PCR used the HTBI primer set. Each CDR3 protein is one row after TCRdb ran MiXCR on the multiplex PCR reads. The sample lists 400,000 to 450,000 distinct CDR3 sequences; about 14% were seen once. Sequenced material: blood. These receptors were collected from a man younger than 30 with Graves' ophthalmopathy.

About this clonotype itself: Just one base apart from a much larger clone, this may be a read error. V gene TRBV29-1 combines with J gene TRBJ1-2; 7 bases align to TRBD1. The CDR3 sequence is 13 residues long. J was trimmed by 10 bases and V by 3 bases; bases with no gene match: 11. Germline lookup yields CDR1 SQVTM and CDR2 ANQGSEA. DNA for the CDR3: TGCAGCGTTGACCTCAGGGGGGAAGATGACTACACCTTC. This codes for CSVDLRGEDDYTF.

There are many counts of this clonotype. DNA for the CDR3: TGCGCCAGCAGCTTTCAGTACACAGATACGCAGTATTTT. As protein: CASSFQYTDTQYF. V and J are TRBV5-1 and TRBJ2-3; D remains ambiguous. CDR1 is SGHRS, CDR2 YFSETQ, per germline. The CDR3 covers 13 residues. Trimming removed 2 bases from V and 2 bases from J, with 6 bases in between. The complete variable domain, with remaining parts taken from reference TRBV5-1 and TRBJ2-3, reads KAGVTQTPRYLIKTRGQQVTLSCSPISGHRSVSWYQQTPGQGLQFLFEYFSETQRNKGNFPGRFSGRQFSNSRSEMNVSTLELGDSALYLCASSFQYTDTQYFGPGTRLTVL.

This clonotype was seen repeatedly, ten times or more. The chain recombines TRBV4-1 with TRBJ2-1, with D possibly matching TRBD2 (5 bases). The CDR3 runs 15 residues. CDR1 and CDR2 from the germline V gene are MGHRA and YSYEKL. Trimming shortened V by 4 bases and J by 2 bases, and 12 bases separated the two germline ends. The CDR3 sequence is CASSPVDYTYNEQFF. DNA for the CDR3: TGCGCCAGCAGCCCAGTTGACTATACCTACAATGAGCAGTTCTTC.

With respect to this clonotype: A single base separates this from a much larger clone, so it may be a read error. The J gene is TRBJ2-3, the V gene TRBV2; D may be TRBD1 (6 bases). V lost 8 bases and J lost 2, with 20 bases in between. Germline V gives CDR1 SNHLY, CDR2 FYNNEI. The CDR3 is made up of 16 amino acids. DNA for the CDR3: TGTGCCAGCGGTGCCGACAGGCTGGCTTACACAGATACGCAGTATTTT. Amino acid sequence: CASGADRLAYTDTQYF. The whole variable domain, remainder taken from reference TRBV2 and TRBJ2-3, is EPEVTQTPSHQVTQMGQEVILRCVPISNHLYFYWYRQILGQKVEFLVSFYNNEISEKSEIFDDQFSVERPDGSNFTLKIRSTKLEDSAMYFCASGADRLAYTDTQYFGPGTRLTVL.

At least ten counts were recorded for this clonotype. This chain uses TRBV11-2 with TRBJ2-1; D is unresolved. Germline-derived CDR1 and CDR2 are SGHAT and FQNNGV. This CDR3 comprises 17 residues. The V gene lost 4 bases and the J gene lost 2 bases, with 18 bases spanning the gap. CDR3 coding DNA: TGTGCCAGCAGCTCCCTAAGGCTAGAGGAAGCCTACAATGAGCAGTTCTTC. This gives the protein CASSSLRLEEAYNEQFF.

This clonotype appeared many times. The chain recombines TRBV3-1 with TRBJ2-7, with a tentative D call TRBD1 (5 bases). The CDR3 has 14 residues. Looked up from germline, CDR1 is LGHDT and CDR2 is YNNKEL (reference sequence). With 4 bases removed from V and 2 bases from J, the gap between germline ends came to 12 bases. CDR3 DNA: TGTGCCAGCAGCCCACAGGTCCGCCCCTACGAGCAGTACTTC. Translation: CASSPQVRPYEQYF.

V gene TRBV10-3 combines with J gene TRBJ2-6; 9 bases are shared with TRBD1. Losses at the gene ends were 8 bases for V and 2 bases for J; bases not matched to a gene: 10. The V gene's germline CDR1 is ENHRY and CDR2 SYGVKD. The CDR3 contains 17 residues. The CDR3 DNA reads TGTGCCATCGGACCCGGGACAGGGTCGACTGGGGCCAACGTCCTGACTTTC. Its translation is CAIGPGTGSTGANVLTF.

This clonotype occurred many times. The chain links TRBV7-2 to TRBJ1-2; TRBD1 matches 7 bases. Looked up from germline, CDR1 is SGHTA and CDR2 is FQGNSA. V lost 5 bases to trimming and J lost 2 bases; unmatched junction nucleotides: 5. The CDR3 consists of 14 residues. CDR3 sequence reads: CASSPGTENYGYTF. The CDR3 bases are TGTGCCAGCAGCCCCGGGACAGAAAACTATGGCTACACCTTC.

This clonotype came up many times. The chain couples TRBV20-1 to TRBJ1-5, with TRBD1 identical over 7 bases. The CDR3 covers 15 residues. The germline CDR1 and CDR2 sequences are DFQATT and SNEGSKA (reference sequence). The ends lost 4 bases at V and 0 bases at J; junction bases unmatched: 6. CDR3 loop: CSAKTGMYSNQPQHF. In DNA form, the CDR3 reads TGCAGTGCTAAGACAGGGATGTATAGCAATCAGCCCCAGCATTTT.

This rearrangement joins TRBV10-2 to TRBJ2-1, with no clear D. V was clipped by 0 bases and J by 6 bases, with 6 bases between them. CDR1 and CDR2 (germline): WSHSY, SAAADI. The CDR3 is 13 amino acids. DNA for the CDR3: TGCGCCAGCAGTGAGTCGCCGTCCAATGAGCAGTTCTTC. It yields the protein CASSESPSNEQFF.

The table lists this clonotype with a few counts. Here the CDR3 DNA reads TGCGCCAGCAGCATTACTCCGGGACAGGGAGAAGCGGGAGGCTACACCTTC. This sequence encodes CASSITPGQGEAGGYTF. The V gene is TRBV5-1, the J gene TRBJ1-2; 9 bases map to TRBD1. Germline-derived CDR1 and CDR2 are SGHRS and YFSETQ. The CDR3 consists of 17 residues. The J segment lost 8 bases and the V segment lost 4 bases, leaving 18 bases of the junction unmatched.

This clonotype was counted ten times or more. V is TRBV18 and J is TRBJ2-7, with D uncertain. The CDR3 consists of 11 residues. Germline V lookup: CDR1 KGHSH, CDR2 LQKENI. V lost 2 bases and J 6 bases, leaving 5 bases between the germline ends. The CDR3 nucleotides read TGTGCCAGCTCACCAGGGTTCGAGCAGTACTTC. It encodes CASSPGFEQYF.

The rearrangement uses TRBV11-3 and TRBJ2-5; no clear D gene. The CDR3 sequence is 15 residues long. Germline V CDR1 and CDR2: SGHNT, YENEEA. V was trimmed by 5 bases and J by 4 bases, leaving 17 bases between them. CDR3 DNA: TGTGCCAGCAGCCCGGACCCCCGCGGCGCAGAGACCCAGTACTTC. It specifies CASSPDPRGAETQYF.

This clonotype was picked up a small number of times. The rearrangement links TRBV4-1 to TRBJ2-3; D is undetermined. V lost 1 base and J lost 3, with 29 bases in between. This CDR3 spans 21 amino acids. Germline V gene sequence: CDR1 MGHRA, CDR2 YSYEKL. CDR3: CASSQGSHLAYRVRRTDTQYF. The DNA of the CDR3 is TGCGCCAGCAGCCAAGGGAGTCATTTGGCTTATCGCGTACGGCGAACAGATACGCAGTATTTT.

This clonotype was detected many times. The V gene is TRBV5-1, the J gene TRBJ2-1; D may correspond to TRBD1 or TRBD2 (7 bases each). This CDR3 contains 15 residues. Per germline, CDR1 SGHRS and CDR2 YFSETQ. The V end lost 7 bases, the J end lost 2 bases, and 16 bases lay between the germline ends. CDR3 nucleotide sequence: TGCGCCAGCGAATCAGGGGGGGGGGCCTACAATGAGCAGTTCTTC. Its translation is CASESGGGAYNEQFF.

For the CDR3, the DNA is TGTGCCAGCTCACCGGTGTCTAGCGGGAGGGAATATCCCCAGGAGCAGTTCTTC. This translates into CASSPVSSGREYPQEQFF. The chain has TRBV18 and TRBJ2-1; 12 nucleotides agree with TRBD2. The V segment lost 3 bases and the J segment 10 bases; nucleotides outside the gene matches: 16. The CDR3 covers 18 residues. Germline-derived CDR1 and CDR2 are KGHSH and LQKENI. The variable domain in full, completed from reference TRBV18 and TRBJ2-1, reads NAGVMQNPRHLVRRRGQEARLRCSPMKGHSHVYWYRQLPEEGLKFMVYLQKENIIDESGMPKERFSAEFPKEGPSILRIQQVVRGDSAAYFCASSPVSSGREYPQEQFFGPGTRLTVL.

Many counts were recorded for this clonotype. This rearrangement joins TRBV9 to TRBJ1-2; D remains unclear. This CDR3 spans 15 amino acids. V shed 0 bases and J shed 1 base, with 10 bases lying between them. Germline CDR1 is SGDLS and CDR2 is YYNGEE. The CDR3 loop reads CASSVEGNFNYGYTF. The CDR3 DNA sequence: TGTGCCAGCAGCGTAGAGGGTAATTTTAACTATGGCTACACCTTC. Using reference TRBV9 and TRBJ1-2 for the parts outside the CDR3, the full variable domain is DSGVTQTPKHLITATGQRVTLRCSPRSGDLSVYWYQQSLDQGLQFLIQYYNGEERAKGNILERFSAQQFPDLHSELNLSSLELGDSALYFCASSVEGNFNYGYTFGSGTRLTVV.

This clonotype was picked up many times. The chain combines TRBV3-1 with TRBJ1-2; possible D gene TRBD1, 6 bases. Per germline, CDR1 LGHDT and CDR2 YNNKEL (reference sequence). The CDR3 sequence is 12 residues long. Trimming pared 6 bases from V and 3 bases from J, leaving 8 bases between. The CDR3: CASRQGYYGYTF. The CDR3 region has the DNA TGTGCCAGCAGACAGGGCTACTATGGCTACACCTTC.

This clonotype showed up many times. J is TRBJ2-7 and V is TRBV20-1; TRBD2 aligns across 14 bases. Germline CDR1 is DFQATT and CDR2 is SNEGSKA (reference sequence). V lost 6 bases to trimming and J lost 6 bases; unmatched junction nucleotides: 4. The CDR3 totals 13 residues. DNA of the CDR3: TGCAGTGCCACGGGACTAGCGGGGGCCGAGCAGTACTTC. Translating gives CSATGLAGAEQYF.

In its sample, this clonotype was seen many times. The genes are TRBV9 and TRBJ2-1, with 7 positions matching TRBD2. With 3 bases clipped from V and 5 bases from J, the junction kept 11 bases outside the gene matches. CDR1 SGDLS and CDR2 YYNGEE come from the germline V gene. The length of the CDR3 is 16 residues. This chain's CDR3 is CASSAQRGGRDNEQFF. The DNA for the CDR3 is TGTGCCAGCAGCGCGCAGCGGGGCGGGAGAGACAATGAGCAGTTCTTC.

This clonotype was picked up many times. This sequence joins TRBV20-1 and TRBJ2-5, with D maybe TRBD2 (5 bases). This CDR3 is built from 16 residues. V was cut by 3 bases and J by 0 bases, with 17 bases left in between. Germline loops: CDR1 DFQATT, CDR2 SNEGSKA (reference sequence). The chain's CDR3 is CSARSAQAGYQETQYF. CDR3 sequence (DNA): TGCAGTGCTAGGTCTGCCCAGGCGGGCTACCAAGAGACCCAGTACTTC.

This clonotype has a count of ten or more. The chain links TRBV27 to TRBJ2-7, with 8 nucleotides matching TRBD1. CDR3 length: 16 amino acids. Germline V gene lookup returns CDR1 MNHEY and CDR2 SMNVEV (reference sequence). With V trimmed by 5 bases and J by 3 bases, 12 bases remained unmatched. CDR3 in amino acids: CASSPSLGQAYYEQYF. The CDR3 DNA is TGTGCCAGCAGTCCGTCCTTGGGACAGGCCTACTACGAGCAGTACTTC.

This clonotype showed up many times. V usage is TRBV4-2 and J usage is TRBJ2-3, with 9 bases lining up with TRBD1. This CDR3 has 16 residues. The junction had 5 bases not matched to a gene; V was cut back by 3 bases and J by 1 base. Germline V gene lookup returns CDR1 LGHNA and CDR2 YNFKEQ. CDR3 sequence: CASSQDRGGGTDTQYF. CDR3 in DNA: TGTGCCAGCAGCCAGGACAGGGGAGGAGGCACAGATACGCAGTATTTT.

This clonotype appeared a few times. CDR3 amino acids: CASSTGQGSDTQYF. CDR3 coding DNA: TGCGCCAGCAGCACGGGACAGGGGTCAGATACGCAGTATTTT. The chain links TRBV10-1 to TRBJ2-3; TRBD1 matches at 10 bases. With V trimmed by 6 bases and J by 4 bases, 4 bases remained unmatched. The CDR3 is 14 amino acids. Germline V gene lookup returns CDR1 WNHNN and CDR2 SYGVQD (reference sequence).